This is a list of T cell receptor beta chains from one sample in a study of T-cell reconstitution after alpha-beta-depleted transplantation in children. TCRdb analysed the PCR reads with MiXCR anew, one entry per CDR3 protein. Among roughly 350,000 distinct CDR3 sequences, about 16% were seen once, and the ten largest hold about 41%. The starting material was PBMCs, mostly from graft donor cells, obtained 360 days after TCRalphabeta/CD19-depleted stem cell transplant. The receptors were gathered from a male patient under 10 years old who had a stem cell transplant for acute lymphoblastic leukemia, so the T cells may come from the graft donor. Each CDR3 is given with its conserved first and last residue. D genes are given only for firm matches. The size of a clone is reported for some rows only, either as once, few or many, or as a class for expanded clones.

clone_size	d_call	v_call	j_call	cdr3_nt	cdr3_aa
few	.	TRBV7-9	TRBJ1-2	TGTGCCAGCAGCGGAAGGGGTTCTGGCTATGGCTACACCTTC	CASSGRGSGYGYTF
few	.	TRBV5-6	TRBJ1-1	TGTGCCAGCAGACGCTCGAACACTGAAGCTTTCTTT	CASRRSNTEAFF
once	.	TRBV27	TRBJ2-3	TGTGCCAGCAGTTTAAGGGTAGGAAGCACAGATACGCAGTATTTT	CASSLRVGSTDTQYF
few	.	TRBV6-5	TRBJ1-5	TGTGCCAGCAGTACTCCGACAGGCTATAGCAATCAGCCCCAGCATTTT	CASSTPTGYSNQPQHF
.	TRBD2	TRBV4-1	TRBJ2-7	TGCGCCAGCAGCCAAGAGTGGACTAGCGGGTTCTACGAGCAGTACTTC	CASSQEWTSGFYEQYF
few	.	TRBV6-5	TRBJ1-6	TGTGCCAGCAGTTACGAGGGTAATAATTCACCCCTCCACTTT	CASSYEGNNSPLHF
few	.	TRBV20-1	TRBJ2-3	TGCAGTGCTTCCCGCTCTAGCACAGATACGCAGTATTTT	CSASRSSTDTQYF
few	TRBD1	TRBV20-1	TRBJ1-2	TGCAGTGCAGCCCCAGACAGGGGTGGGTATGGCTACACCTTC	CSAAPDRGGYGYTF
.	TRBD2	TRBV29-1	TRBJ2-1	TGCAGCGTTGAGGAGACTAGCGCTGCCGCCTACAATGAGCAGTTCTTC	CSVEETSAAAYNEQFF
.	TRBD1	TRBV18	TRBJ2-1	TGTGCCAGCTCACCCTTGACAGGGGACACCTACAATGAGCAGTTCTTC	CASSPLTGDTYNEQFF
once	TRBD1	TRBV5-1	TRBJ1-4	TGCGCCAGCAGCTTCGGACAGGGTAATAATGAAAAACTGTTTTTT	CASSFGQGNNEKLFF
.	.	TRBV10-3	TRBJ2-1	TGTGCCATCAGTGAAACCTGGGGTGAGCAGTTCTTC	CAISETWGEQFF
many	TRBD2	TRBV4-3	TRBJ2-5	TGCGCCAGCAGCCAAGATGGGAGCGGGAGGGCCTGGGAGACCCAGTACTTC	CASSQDGSGRAWETQYF
once	TRBD1	TRBV20-1	TRBJ1-2	TGCAGTGCTAGTGGGGGACAGTCGACCTTGGGCTATGGCTACACCTTC	CSASGGQSTLGYGYTF
.	TRBD2	TRBV4-1	TRBJ2-7	TGCGCCAGCAGCCCTTTGGGACTAGCCGTCTACGAGCAGTACTTC	CASSPLGLAVYEQYF
many	.	TRBV7-9	TRBJ2-1	TGTGCCAGCAGCTTCGGCGGGGAGCAGTTCTTC	CASSFGGEQFF
.	.	TRBV10-3	TRBJ2-3	TGTGCCCACAGGACTACGGGCACAGATACGCAGTATTTT	CAHRTTGTDTQYF
.	.	TRBV12-3/TRBV12-4	TRBJ2-1	TGTGCCAGCAGTTTAATCAGAAACAATGAGCAGTTCTTC	CASSLIRNNEQFF
.	TRBD2	TRBV27	TRBJ2-1	TGTGCCAGCAGTCCATCCTCTATCCCCCTCTTTCGGGAGGGGGCCTACAATGAGCAGTTCTTC	CASSPSSIPLFREGAYNEQFF
.	.	TRBV4-1	TRBJ1-1	TGCGCCAGCAGCCAAGAGGGGGGAACAAGGACTGAAGCTTTCTTT	CASSQEGGTRTEAFF
many	.	TRBV28	TRBJ2-7	TGTGCCAGCAGTTTTTCGTCAGGATGGCACGAGCAGTACTTC	CASSFSSGWHEQYF
many	.	TRBV4-2	TRBJ2-2	TGTGCCAGCAGCCAAGACAGGGACACCGGGGAGCTGTTTTTT	CASSQDRDTGELFF
.	TRBD1	TRBV6-1	TRBJ2-1	TGTGCCAGCAGTCCGACAGGGACGGGCTACAATGAGCAGTTCTTC	CASSPTGTGYNEQFF
.	.	TRBV12-3/TRBV12-4	TRBJ2-5	TGTGCCAGCAGTTTTACCGGGCAAAAAGAGACCCAGTACTTC	CASSFTGQKETQYF
few	.	TRBV10-2	TRBJ2-3	TGCGCCAGCAGTGAGAAGCCTAGCCAGGGAGATACGCAGTATTTT	CASSEKPSQGDTQYF
many	.	TRBV4-3	TRBJ2-1	TGCGCCAGCAGCCAAGATACTAGCTCCTACAATGAGCAGTTCTTC	CASSQDTSSYNEQFF
.	.	TRBV7-9	TRBJ1-2	TGTGCCGGAGGGGAGCGAATAATTAACTATGGCTACACCTTC	CAGGERIINYGYTF
.	TRBD1	TRBV9	TRBJ1-4	TGTGCCAGCAGCGTAGGAGCCCCCGGGACAGGTCCTGGAGTAAAACTGTTTTTT	CASSVGAPGTGPGVKLFF
.	.	TRBV12-3/TRBV12-4	TRBJ1-2	TGTGCCAGCAGTTTGATTAGGGGTGGGGGCTACACCTTC	CASSLIRGGGYTF